The present T cell receptor (beta chain) was sequenced within a study of cytomegalovirus exposure and HLA in healthy donors. Study-wide points: The authors considered a cluster of highly shared sequence variants likely to be a sequencing artifact.

As for this clone: Its target is not known.

V gave up 1 base and J gave up 5 bases; unmatched junction bases: 7. The CDR3 is made up of 15 amino acids. The V gene's germline CDR1 is SGHAT and CDR2 FQNNGV. Healthy bone marrow donors made up the donor group. Each donor was nominally healthy when sampled (though unrecorded immune exposures were likely). Primers for the PCR totalled 60 Vbeta and 13 Jbeta. The repertoire was sequenced with immunoSEQ multiplex PCR; TCRdb's copy has only in-frame clones and lacks some. The sample shows about 67,000 clones, around 89% of them seen only once. This TCR came from a woman aged 25 to 39 in good health and CMV-seropositive. The sequencing sample was made of PBMCs. The gene calls are TRBV11-2 and TRBJ1-1; 7 nucleotides match TRBD1. CDR3 sequence reads: CASSLVVRGETEAFF. In nucleotides, the CDR3 is TGTGCCAGCAGCTTAGTTGTCAGGGGGGAGACTGAAGCTTTCTTT.